This T cell receptor (beta chain) was retrieved from a study of cytomegalovirus exposure and HLA in healthy donors. The PCR employed 60 Vbeta primers together with 13 Jbeta primers. TCRdb keeps only in-frame clones here, not all; method: immunoSEQ multiplex PCR. The table lists approximately 170,000 clones, roughly 79% of them singletons. About this clone: The antigen is unknown.

Broader study findings: A list of approximately 160 TCR beta chains associated with cytomegalovirus was given. Analyses of presence/absence relied on an assumption of roughly uniform sequencing depth across donors.

The V segment lost 2 bases and the J segment 5 bases; nucleotides outside the gene matches: 6. CDR1 is SGHTS, CDR2 YDEGEE, per germline. This CDR3 is built from 14 residues. The TCR was taken from a woman aged 30 to 39 in good health and CMV-seropositive. Sequencing was performed on PBMCs. The chain recombines TRBV5-8 with TRBJ2-5, with 7 nucleotides matching TRBD1. As DNA, the CDR3 is TGTGCCAGCAGCTTCCTACAGGGGTGGGAGACCCAGTACTTC. This sequence encodes CASSFLQGWETQYF.